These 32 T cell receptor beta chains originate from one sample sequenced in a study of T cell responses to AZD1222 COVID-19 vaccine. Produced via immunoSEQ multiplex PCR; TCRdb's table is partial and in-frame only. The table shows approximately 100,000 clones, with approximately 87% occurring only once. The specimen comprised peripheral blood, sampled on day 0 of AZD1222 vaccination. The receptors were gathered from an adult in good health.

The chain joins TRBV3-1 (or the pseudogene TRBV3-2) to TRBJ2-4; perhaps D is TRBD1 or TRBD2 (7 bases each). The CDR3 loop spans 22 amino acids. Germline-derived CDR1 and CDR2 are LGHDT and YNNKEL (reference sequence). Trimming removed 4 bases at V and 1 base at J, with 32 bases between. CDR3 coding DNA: TGTGCCAGCAGCCTCAGACAGGGAGGTAGGGCGGGGGCCCAGGGGGCCAAAAACATTCAGTACTTC. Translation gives CASSLRQGGRAGAQGAKNIQYF.

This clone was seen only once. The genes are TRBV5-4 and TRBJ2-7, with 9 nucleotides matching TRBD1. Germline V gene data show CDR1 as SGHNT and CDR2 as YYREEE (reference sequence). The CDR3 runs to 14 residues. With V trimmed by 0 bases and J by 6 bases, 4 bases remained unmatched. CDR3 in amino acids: CASSLVTGGGEQYF. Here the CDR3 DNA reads TGTGCCAGCAGCTTGGTTACAGGGGGCGGCGAGCAGTACTTC.

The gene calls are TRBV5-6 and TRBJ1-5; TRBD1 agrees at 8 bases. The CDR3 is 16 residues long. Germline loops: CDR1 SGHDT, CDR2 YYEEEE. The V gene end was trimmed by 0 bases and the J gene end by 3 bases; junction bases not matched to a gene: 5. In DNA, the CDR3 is TGTGCCAGCAGCTTGGGGGGACAGGCGTCCAATCAGCCCCAGCATTTT. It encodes CASSLGGQASNQPQHF.

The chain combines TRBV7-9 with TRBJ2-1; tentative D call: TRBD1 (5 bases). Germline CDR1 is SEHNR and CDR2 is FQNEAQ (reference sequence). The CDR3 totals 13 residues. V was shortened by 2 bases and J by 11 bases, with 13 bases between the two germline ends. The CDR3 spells CASSLLGDSKQFF. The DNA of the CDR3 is TGTGCCAGCAGCTTACTTGGCGACAGTAAGCAGTTCTTC.

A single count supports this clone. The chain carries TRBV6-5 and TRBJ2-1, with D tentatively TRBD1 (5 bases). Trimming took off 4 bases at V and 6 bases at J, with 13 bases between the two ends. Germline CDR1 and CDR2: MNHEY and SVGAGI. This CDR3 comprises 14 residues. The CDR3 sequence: CASSLEDSSNEQFF. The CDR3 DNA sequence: TGTGCCAGCAGTTTGGAAGACAGTTCCAATGAGCAGTTCTTC.

The CDR3 loop reads CASSPRTVGGDTEAFF. For the CDR3, the DNA is TGTGCCAGCAGCCCTCGGACAGTGGGAGGAGACACTGAAGCTTTCTTT. The chain uses TRBV9 and TRBJ1-1, with a weak D call TRBD1 (6 bases). This CDR3 comprises 16 residues. CDR1 is SGDLS and CDR2 is YYNGEE in the germline V gene. Trimming took off 4 bases at V and 3 bases at J, with 19 bases between the two ends.

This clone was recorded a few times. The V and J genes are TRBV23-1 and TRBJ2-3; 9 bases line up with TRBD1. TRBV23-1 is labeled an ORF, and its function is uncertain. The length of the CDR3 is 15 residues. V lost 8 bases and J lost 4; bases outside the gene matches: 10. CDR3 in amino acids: CASSPGTGRSDTQYF. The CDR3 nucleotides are TGCGCCAGCTCCCCCGGGACAGGGAGGTCAGATACGCAGTATTTT.

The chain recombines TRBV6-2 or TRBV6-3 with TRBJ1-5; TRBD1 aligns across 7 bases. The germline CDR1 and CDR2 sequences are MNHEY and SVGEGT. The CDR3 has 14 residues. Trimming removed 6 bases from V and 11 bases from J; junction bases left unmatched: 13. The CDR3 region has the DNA TGTGCCAGCAGCCGCCGGACAGGTACCTGGGCCCAGCATTTT. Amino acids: CASSRRTGTWAQHF.

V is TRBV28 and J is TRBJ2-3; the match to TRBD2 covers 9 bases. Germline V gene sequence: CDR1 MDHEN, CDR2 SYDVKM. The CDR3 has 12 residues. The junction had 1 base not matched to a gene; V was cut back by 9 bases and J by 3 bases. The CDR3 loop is CASSGSTDTQYF. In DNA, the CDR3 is TGTGCCAGTAGCGGGAGTACAGATACGCAGTATTTT.

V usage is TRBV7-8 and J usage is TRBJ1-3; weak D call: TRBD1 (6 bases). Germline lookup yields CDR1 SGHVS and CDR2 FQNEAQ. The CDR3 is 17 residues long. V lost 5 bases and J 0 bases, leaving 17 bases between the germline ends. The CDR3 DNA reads TGTGCCAGCAGCCCACAAAACAGGGACTTCTCTGGAAACACCATATATTTT. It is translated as CASSPQNRDFSGNTIYF.

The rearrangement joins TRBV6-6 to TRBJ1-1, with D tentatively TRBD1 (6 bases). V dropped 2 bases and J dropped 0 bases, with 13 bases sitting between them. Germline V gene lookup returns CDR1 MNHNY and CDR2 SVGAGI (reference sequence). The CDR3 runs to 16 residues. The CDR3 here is CASSYQTQGLNTEAFF. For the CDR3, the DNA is TGTGCCAGCAGTTACCAAACACAGGGCTTGAACACTGAAGCTTTCTTT.

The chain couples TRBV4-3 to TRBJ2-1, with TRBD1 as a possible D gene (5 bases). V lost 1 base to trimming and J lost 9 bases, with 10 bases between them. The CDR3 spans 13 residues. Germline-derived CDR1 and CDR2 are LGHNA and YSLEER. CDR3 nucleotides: TGCGCCAGCAGCCAAGGGCAGGGTTCTGAGCAGTTCTTC. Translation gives CASSQGQGSEQFF.

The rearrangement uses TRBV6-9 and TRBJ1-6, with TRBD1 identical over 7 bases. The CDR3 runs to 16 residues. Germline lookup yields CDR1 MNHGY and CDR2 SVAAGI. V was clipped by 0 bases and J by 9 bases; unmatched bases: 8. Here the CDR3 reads CASSYSQQGMTSPLHF. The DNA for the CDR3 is TGTGCCAGCAGTTATTCCCAACAGGGGATGACTTCACCCCTCCACTTT.

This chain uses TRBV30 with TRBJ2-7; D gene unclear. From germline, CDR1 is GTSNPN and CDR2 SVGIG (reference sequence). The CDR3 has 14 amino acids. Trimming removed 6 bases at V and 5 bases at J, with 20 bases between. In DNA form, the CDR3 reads TGTGCCTGCAGGCTCGAAGGAAGGTTCGACGAGCAGTACTTC. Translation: CACRLEGRFDEQYF.

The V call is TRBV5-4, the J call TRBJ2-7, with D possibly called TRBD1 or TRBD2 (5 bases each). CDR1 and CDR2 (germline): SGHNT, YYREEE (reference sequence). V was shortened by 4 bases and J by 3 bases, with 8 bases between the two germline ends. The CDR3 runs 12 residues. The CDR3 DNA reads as TGTGCCAGCAGCCGGGACCTCTACGAGCAGTACTTC. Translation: CASSRDLYEQYF.

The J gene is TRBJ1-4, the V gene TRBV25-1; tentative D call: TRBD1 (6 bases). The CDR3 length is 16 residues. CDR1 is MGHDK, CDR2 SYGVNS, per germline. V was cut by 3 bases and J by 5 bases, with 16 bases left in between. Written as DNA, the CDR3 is TGTGCCAGCAGTGACCCGACAGGTGGGGGAAATGAAAAACTGTTTTTT. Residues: CASSDPTGGGNEKLFF.

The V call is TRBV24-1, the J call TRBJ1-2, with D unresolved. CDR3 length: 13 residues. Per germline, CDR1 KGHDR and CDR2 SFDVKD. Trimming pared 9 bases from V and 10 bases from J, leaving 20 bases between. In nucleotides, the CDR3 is TGTGCCACCCGTCCGGGTCAGGTCGTGAACTACACCTTC. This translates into CATRPGQVVNYTF.

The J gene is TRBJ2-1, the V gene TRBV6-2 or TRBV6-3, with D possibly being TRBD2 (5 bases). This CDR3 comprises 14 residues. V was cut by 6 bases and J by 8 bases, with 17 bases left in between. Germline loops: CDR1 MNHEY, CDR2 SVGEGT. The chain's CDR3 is CASSLRGPIDEQFF. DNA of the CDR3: TGTGCCAGCAGCCTCAGAGGGCCCATCGATGAGCAGTTCTTC.

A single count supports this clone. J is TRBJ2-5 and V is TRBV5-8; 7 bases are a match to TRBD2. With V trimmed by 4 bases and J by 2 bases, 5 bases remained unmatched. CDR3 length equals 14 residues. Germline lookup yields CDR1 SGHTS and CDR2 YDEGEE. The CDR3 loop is CASSLASGQETQYF. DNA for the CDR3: TGTGCCAGCAGCCTCGCTAGCGGACAAGAGACCCAGTACTTC.

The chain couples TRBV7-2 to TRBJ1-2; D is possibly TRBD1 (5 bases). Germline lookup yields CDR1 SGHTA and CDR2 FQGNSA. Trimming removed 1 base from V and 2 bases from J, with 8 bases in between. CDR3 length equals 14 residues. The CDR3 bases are TGTGCCAGCAGCTTAGGTACAGGAAACTATGGCTACACCTTC. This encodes CASSLGTGNYGYTF.

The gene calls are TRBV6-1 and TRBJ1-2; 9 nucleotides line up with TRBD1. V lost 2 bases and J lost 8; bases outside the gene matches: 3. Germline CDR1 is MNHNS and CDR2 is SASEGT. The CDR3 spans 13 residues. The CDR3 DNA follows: TGTGCCAGCAGTGAACTAGACAGGGGGGGCTACACCTTC. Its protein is CASSELDRGGYTF.

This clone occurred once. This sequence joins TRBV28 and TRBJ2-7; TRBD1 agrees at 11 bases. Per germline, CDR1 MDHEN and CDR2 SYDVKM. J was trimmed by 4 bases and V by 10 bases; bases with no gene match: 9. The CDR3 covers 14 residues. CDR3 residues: CATVDRGLFYEQYF. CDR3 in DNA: TGTGCCACCGTGGACAGGGGGCTTTTTTACGAGCAGTACTTC.

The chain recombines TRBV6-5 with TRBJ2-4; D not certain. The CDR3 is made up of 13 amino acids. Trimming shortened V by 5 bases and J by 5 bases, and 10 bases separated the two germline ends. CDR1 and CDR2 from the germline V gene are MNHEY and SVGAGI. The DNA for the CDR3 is TGTGCCAGCAGTCGGTCAGGCGAAAACATTCAGTACTTC. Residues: CASSRSGENIQYF.

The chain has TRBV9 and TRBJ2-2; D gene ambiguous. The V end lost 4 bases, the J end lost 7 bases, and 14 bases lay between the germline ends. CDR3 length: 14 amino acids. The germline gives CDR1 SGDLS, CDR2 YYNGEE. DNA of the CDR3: TGTGCCAGCAGCACCCCATCTCCGAGCGGGGAGCTGTTTTTT. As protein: CASSTPSPSGELFF.

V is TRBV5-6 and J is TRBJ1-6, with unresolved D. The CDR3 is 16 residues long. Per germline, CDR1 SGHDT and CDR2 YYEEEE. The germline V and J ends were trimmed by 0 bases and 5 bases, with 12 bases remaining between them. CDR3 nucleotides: TGTGCCAGCAGCTTGGAAACGCTAAACCATAATTCACCCCTCCACTTT. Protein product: CASSLETLNHNSPLHF.

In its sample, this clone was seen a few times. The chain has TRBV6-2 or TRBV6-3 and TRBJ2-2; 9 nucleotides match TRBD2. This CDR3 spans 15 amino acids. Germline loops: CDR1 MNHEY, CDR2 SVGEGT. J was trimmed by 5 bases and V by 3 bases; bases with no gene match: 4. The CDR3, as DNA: TGTGCCAGCAGTTATGGGCTAGCGGGAACCGGGGAGCTGTTTTTT. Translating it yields CASSYGLAGTGELFF.

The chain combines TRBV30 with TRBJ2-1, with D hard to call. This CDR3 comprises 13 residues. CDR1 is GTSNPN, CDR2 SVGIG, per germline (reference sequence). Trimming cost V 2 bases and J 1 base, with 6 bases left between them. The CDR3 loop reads CAWSSNSYNEQFF. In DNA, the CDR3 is TGTGCCTGGAGTTCAAATTCCTACAATGAGCAGTTCTTC.

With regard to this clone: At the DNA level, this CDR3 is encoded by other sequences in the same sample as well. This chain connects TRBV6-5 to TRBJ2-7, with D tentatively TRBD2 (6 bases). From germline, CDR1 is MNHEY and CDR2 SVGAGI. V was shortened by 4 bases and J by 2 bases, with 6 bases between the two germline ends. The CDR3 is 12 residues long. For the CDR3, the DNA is TGTGCCAGCAGTTCGGGGGCCTACGAGCAGTACTTC. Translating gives CASSSGAYEQYF.

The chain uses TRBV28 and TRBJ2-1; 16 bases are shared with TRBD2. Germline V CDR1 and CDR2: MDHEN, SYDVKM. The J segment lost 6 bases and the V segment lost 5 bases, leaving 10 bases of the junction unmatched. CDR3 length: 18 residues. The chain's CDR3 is CASSTGTSGRAFPNEQFF. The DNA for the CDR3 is TGTGCCAGCAGTACCGGGACTAGCGGGAGGGCCTTTCCCAATGAGCAGTTCTTC.

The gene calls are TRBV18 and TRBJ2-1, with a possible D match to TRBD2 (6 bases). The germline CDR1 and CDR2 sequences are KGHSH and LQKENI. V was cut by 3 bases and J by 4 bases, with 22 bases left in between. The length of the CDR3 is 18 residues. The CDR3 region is CASSPQTGWGDPYNEQFF. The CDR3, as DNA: TGTGCCAGCTCACCGCAAACAGGTTGGGGGGACCCTTACAATGAGCAGTTCTTC.

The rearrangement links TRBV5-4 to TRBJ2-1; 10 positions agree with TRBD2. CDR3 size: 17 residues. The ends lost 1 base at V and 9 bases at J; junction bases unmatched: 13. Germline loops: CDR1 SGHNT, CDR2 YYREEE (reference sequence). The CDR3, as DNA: TGTGCCAGCAGCTTGCCGCCGAGCGGGAGGGCCGTAGGTGAGCAGTTCTTC. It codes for CASSLPPSGRAVGEQFF.

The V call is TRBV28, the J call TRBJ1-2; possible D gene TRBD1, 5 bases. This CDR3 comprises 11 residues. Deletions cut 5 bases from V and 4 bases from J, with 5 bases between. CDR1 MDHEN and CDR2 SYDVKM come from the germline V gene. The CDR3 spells CASSQGYGYTF. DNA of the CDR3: TGTGCCAGCAGTCAGGGCTATGGCTACACCTTC.